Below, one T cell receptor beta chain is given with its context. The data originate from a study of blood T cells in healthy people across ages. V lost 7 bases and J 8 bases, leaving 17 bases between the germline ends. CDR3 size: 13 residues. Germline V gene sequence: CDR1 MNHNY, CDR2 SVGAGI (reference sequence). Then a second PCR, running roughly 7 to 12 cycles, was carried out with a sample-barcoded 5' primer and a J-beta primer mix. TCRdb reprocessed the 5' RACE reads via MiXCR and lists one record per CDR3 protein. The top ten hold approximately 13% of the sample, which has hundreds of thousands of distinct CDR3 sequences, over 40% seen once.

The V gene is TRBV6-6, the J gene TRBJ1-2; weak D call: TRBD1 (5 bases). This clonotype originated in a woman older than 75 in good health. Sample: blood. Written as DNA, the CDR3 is TGTGCCAGCACTGGGACGTCGGGAGGGGGCTACACCTTC. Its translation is CASTGTSGGGYTF.